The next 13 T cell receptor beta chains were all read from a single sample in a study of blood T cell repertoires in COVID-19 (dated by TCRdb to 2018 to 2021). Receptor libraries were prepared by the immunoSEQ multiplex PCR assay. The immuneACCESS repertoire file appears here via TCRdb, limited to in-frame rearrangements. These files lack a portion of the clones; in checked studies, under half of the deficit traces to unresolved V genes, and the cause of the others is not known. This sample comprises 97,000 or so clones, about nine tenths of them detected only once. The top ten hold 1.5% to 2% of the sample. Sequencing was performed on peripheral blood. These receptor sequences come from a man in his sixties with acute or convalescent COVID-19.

The CDR3 region has the DNA TGTGCCAGCAGCTTGGACTTACAGGGGAACTACAATGAGCAGTTCTTC. Encoded protein: CASSLDLQGNYNEQFF. V is TRBV5-6 and J is TRBJ2-1; 7 nucleotides align to TRBD1. V shed 0 bases and J 3 bases; nucleotides not matched to a gene: 6. Germline CDR1 SGHDT, CDR2 YYEEEE. The CDR3 consists of 16 residues.

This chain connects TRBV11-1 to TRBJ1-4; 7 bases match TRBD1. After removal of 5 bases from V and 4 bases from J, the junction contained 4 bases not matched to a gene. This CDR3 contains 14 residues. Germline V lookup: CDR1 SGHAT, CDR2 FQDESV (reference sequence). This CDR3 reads CASSPDRNNEKLFF. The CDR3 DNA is TGTGCCAGCAGCCCGGACAGGAATAATGAAAAACTGTTTTTT.

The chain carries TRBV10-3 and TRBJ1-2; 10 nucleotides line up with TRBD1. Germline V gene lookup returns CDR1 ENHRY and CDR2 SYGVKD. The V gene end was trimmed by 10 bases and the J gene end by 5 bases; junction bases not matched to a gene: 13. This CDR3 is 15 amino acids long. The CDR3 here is CATIPGTGVRYGYTF. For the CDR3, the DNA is TGTGCCACCATTCCCGGGACAGGGGTTAGATATGGCTACACCTTC.

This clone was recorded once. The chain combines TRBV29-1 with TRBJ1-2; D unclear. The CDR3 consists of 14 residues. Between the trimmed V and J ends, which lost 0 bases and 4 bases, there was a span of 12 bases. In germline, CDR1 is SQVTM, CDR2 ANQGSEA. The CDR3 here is CSVEDHGEGYGYTF. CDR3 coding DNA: TGCAGCGTTGAAGATCATGGGGAGGGCTATGGCTACACCTTC.

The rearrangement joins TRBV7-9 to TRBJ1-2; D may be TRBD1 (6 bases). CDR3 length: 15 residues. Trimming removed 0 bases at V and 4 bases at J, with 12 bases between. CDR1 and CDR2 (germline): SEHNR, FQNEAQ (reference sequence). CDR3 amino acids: CASSLALRGGYGYTF. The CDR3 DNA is TGTGCCAGCAGCTTAGCGCTCAGAGGGGGCTATGGCTACACCTTC.

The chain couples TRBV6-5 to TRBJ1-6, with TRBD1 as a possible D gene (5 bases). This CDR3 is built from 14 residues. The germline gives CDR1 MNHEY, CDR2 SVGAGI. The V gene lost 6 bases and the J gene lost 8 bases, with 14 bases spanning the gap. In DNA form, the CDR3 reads TGTGCCAGCAGCCTCCAGGGCCGGGATTCACCCCTCCACTTT. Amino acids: CASSLQGRDSPLHF.

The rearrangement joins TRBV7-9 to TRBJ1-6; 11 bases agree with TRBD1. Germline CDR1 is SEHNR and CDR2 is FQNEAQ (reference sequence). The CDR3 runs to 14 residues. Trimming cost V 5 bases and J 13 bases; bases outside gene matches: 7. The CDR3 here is CASSSGTGGLPLHF. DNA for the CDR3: TGTGCCAGCAGCAGCGGGACAGGGGGACTCCCCCTCCACTTT.

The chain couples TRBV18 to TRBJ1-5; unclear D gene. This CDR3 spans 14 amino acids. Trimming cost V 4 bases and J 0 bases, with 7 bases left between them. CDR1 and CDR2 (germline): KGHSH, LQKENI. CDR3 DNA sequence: TGTGCCAGCTCACAACAGAATAGCAATCAGCCCCAGCATTTT. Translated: CASSQQNSNQPQHF.

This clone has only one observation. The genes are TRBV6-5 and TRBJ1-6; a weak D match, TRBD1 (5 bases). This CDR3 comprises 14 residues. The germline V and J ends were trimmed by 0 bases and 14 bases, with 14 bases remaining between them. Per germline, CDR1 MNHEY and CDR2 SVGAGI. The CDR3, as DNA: TGTGCCAGCAGTTACTCTCAGGGCCTAGTAGCCCTCCACTTT. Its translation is CASSYSQGLVALHF.

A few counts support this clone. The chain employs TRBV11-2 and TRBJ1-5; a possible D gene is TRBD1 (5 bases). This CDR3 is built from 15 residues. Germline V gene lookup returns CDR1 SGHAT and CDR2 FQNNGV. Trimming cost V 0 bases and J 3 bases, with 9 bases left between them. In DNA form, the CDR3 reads TGTGCCAGCAGCTTAGATACGGGGGTCAATCAGCCCCAGCATTTT. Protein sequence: CASSLDTGVNQPQHF.

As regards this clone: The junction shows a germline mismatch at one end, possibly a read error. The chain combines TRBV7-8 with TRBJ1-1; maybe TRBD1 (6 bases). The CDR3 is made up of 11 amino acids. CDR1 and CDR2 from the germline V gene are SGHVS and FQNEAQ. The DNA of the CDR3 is TGTGCCAGCAGCACAACCGGGACATTTCATTTT. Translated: CASSTTGTFHF.

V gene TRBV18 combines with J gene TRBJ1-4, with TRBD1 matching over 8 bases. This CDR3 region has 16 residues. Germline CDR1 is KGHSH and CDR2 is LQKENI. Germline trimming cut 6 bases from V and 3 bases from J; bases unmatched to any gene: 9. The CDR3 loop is CASSPAQGASNEKLFF. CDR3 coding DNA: TGTGCCAGCTCCCCAGCTCAGGGGGCGTCTAATGAAAAACTGTTTTTT.

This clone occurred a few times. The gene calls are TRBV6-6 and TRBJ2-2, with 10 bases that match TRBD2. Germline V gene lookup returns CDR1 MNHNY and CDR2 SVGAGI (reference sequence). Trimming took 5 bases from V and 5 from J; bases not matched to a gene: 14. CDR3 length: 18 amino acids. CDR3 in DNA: TGTGCCAGCAGTCGCCTAGGGCTAGCGGGGGACTTTACCGGGGAGCTGTTTTTT. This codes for CASSRLGLAGDFTGELFF.